This entry describes one T cell receptor beta chain. The table lists this clonotype with many counts. Its antigen target is currently unknown. There are no base qualities to consult, and no much larger clone falls within one base. The donors were roughly 38 Caucasian individuals from Russia, aged 6 to 90 years, who were systemically healthy. Each donor gave 9 to 10 milliliters of peripheral blood, collected into EDTA-treated Vacutainer tubes. Ficoll-Paque density-gradient centrifugation was used to isolate PBMCs, with at least 6.5 million obtained per sample. Total RNA was extracted from PBMCs with Trizol reagent, with at least 5.5 micrograms obtained per sample. The percentages of naive CD45RAhigh/CD27high T cells were determined by flow cytometry on a PBMC aliquot from every donor. This sample was taken from a study of blood T cells in healthy people across ages (dated by TCRdb to the mid-2010s). Background for the entire study: In model experiments, roughly one uniquely barcoded TCR beta cDNA molecule per two T cells was captured by template switching. Using deep sequencing normalized with unique cDNA molecular identifiers, the study measured how TCR beta repertoire diversity changes with age. Four age groups were formed from the donors: young (average approximately 16 years), middle-aged (just under 40), aged (62) and long-lived (about 75). To avoid experimental bias, donors of different ages were distributed randomly across sequencing lanes. Using the same blood draw, the study looked at two additional independent replicas of 1 million unique cDNA reads for two donors, one aged 18 to 30 and the other aged 80 or older.

Overall study results and their limits: As age increased, observed TCR beta diversity per million T cells dropped in a roughly linear way, and a significant reduction was already evident by age roughly 36. The CMV infection status of donors was not known, potentially confounding age-related changes in expanded clonotypes. Because profiling used bulk unsorted PBMCs, naive and antigen-experienced compartments could not be compared conclusively. Observed TCR beta diversity correlated strongly with the percentage of naive T cells measured by flow cytometry. Compared with the aged group, the long-lived group had more naive CD4+ T cells, fewer expanded clones and increased TCR diversity, suggesting age selection. Estimates of total diversity from one million sequenced T cells were regarded as lower bounds and underestimates.

The CDR3, cysteine through phenylalanine, is 16 amino acids long. Only the CDR3 DNA is retained, 48 bases long and in frame from the first base. The germline V gene specifies SGHAT as CDR1 and FQNNGV as CDR2. Trimming accounts for 1 base at V and 4 bases at J, while the number of junction bases matched to no gene is 7. The method was 5' RACE. Sequencing relied on an Illumina HiSeq 2500. A second PCR of about 7 to 12 cycles was run with a J-beta primer mix and a sample-barcoded 5' primer. Each TCR beta cDNA molecule received a unique molecular identifier from a template-switch 5' adaptor carrying 12 random nucleotides. Each sample yielded at least 2.5 million CDR3-containing paired-end reads. The Mint cDNA synthesis kit, primed by a TRBC-specific oligonucleotide, was used to synthesize first-strand cDNA from all RNA. Following uracil-DNA glycosylase treatment, a first 18-cycle PCR with universal primers M1SS and BC2_uni_R was performed on all cDNA. The authors' analysis ran thus. Each sample was normalized by randomly selecting 1 million high-quality reads, each carrying a distinct molecular identifier. Reads sharing molecular identifiers were discarded rather than binned into consensus sequences. MiTCR, run with a Q25 quality threshold and the strictest error-elimination algorithm, handled CDR3 identification, clonotype clustering and error correction. A nonparametric unseen species model using Euler transformation provided a lower-bound estimate of total TCR beta diversity. The public reads were run again by TCRdb, first through fastp at Q25 and then through MiXCR, and only productive beta chains were kept. Rows merge per CDR3 protein into single entries with the most common DNA and genes. The V and J calls come from TCRdb's annotation, not from the publication. This sample gives approximately 680,000 distinct CDR3 sequences in total; about 32% of them show up just once. The ten largest clonotypes hold approximately 15% of the sample.

This clonotype was obtained from a woman aged 80 or older in good health. Donor details come from another sample of the same person, matched by shared clones. The material sequenced was blood. Recombination connected TRBV11-2 to TRBJ1-5; 7 central bases correspond to TRBD1. The encoded CDR3 is CASSLGTQGMNQPQHF. The nucleotides are TGTGCCAGCAGCTTAGGTACACAGGGGATGAATCAGCCCCAGCATTTT.